The rows below give T cell receptor beta chains drawn from one sample of a study of OX40 agonist ivuxolimab in advanced cancers. The protocol was immunoSEQ multiplex PCR, while the TCRdb copy is restricted to in-frame clones and leaves out a portion. The table includes about 100,000 clones, 80% to 95% detected once. The sequencing here drew on CD4+ or CD8+ T cells sorted from blood, taken in a trial of the OX40 agonist ivuxolimab. These receptors all come from an adult with an advanced solid tumor such as melanoma, head and neck, liver or kidney cancer. The CDR3 runs from the conserved cysteine through the conserved F or W. The D gene is left open where the match is weak. Size tells how often a clone was seen (once, few, many) or the class of an expanded clone, and some rows leave it out.

j_call	v_call	d_call	clone_size	cdr3_aa	cdr3_nt
TRBJ2-1	TRBV19	-	-	CASTRRGIYNEQFF	TGTGCCAGTACCAGAAGGGGAATCTACAATGAGCAGTTCTTC
TRBJ1-1	TRBV28	TRBD1	-	CASAPGGRMNTEAFF	TGTGCCAGCGCCCCAGGGGGGCGAATGAACACTGAAGCTTTCTTT
TRBJ1-1	TRBV7-7	-	-	CASSFSGIFLTEAFF	TGTGCTAGCAGCTTTAGTGGGATTTTTCTTACTGAAGCTTTCTTT
TRBJ2-7	TRBV18	TRBD2	-	CASSPPRGGASYEQYF	TGTGCCAGCTCACCCCCTCGGGGGGGGGCCTCCTACGAGCAGTACTTC
TRBJ1-1	TRBV19	-	-	CASRTGRQGRNEAFF	TGTGCCAGTAGAACTGGGAGGCAGGGGAGAAATGAAGCTTTCTTT
TRBJ2-5	TRBV28	-	-	CASNDNDRFQETQYF	TGTGCCAGCAACGACAATGACAGGTTCCAAGAGACCCAGTACTTC
TRBJ1-5	TRBV5-8	-	-	CASSKDRNQPQHF	TGTGCCAGCAGCAAGGACCGCAATCAGCCCCAGCATTTT
TRBJ2-1	TRBV7-9	TRBD1	-	CASSLAGDSSNEQFF	TGTGCCAGCAGCTTAGCCGGGGACAGCTCCAATGAGCAGTTCTTC
TRBJ2-2	TRBV2	TRBD1	-	CASKQQGAYTGELFF	TGTGCCAGCAAACAACAGGGGGCGTACACCGGGGAGCTGTTTTTT
TRBJ1-6	TRBV27	TRBD1	-	CASSTTGVSYNSPLHF	TGTGCCAGCAGTACTACAGGGGTCTCCTATAATTCACCCCTCCACTTT
TRBJ2-1	TRBV7-9	TRBD1	once	CASSWTGGKSYNEQFF	TGTGCCAGCAGCTGGACAGGGGGCAAATCCTACAATGAGCAGTTCTTC
TRBJ1-2	TRBV5-1	TRBD1	once	CASSLQGEDYGYTF	TGCGCCAGCAGCTTACAGGGGGAGGACTATGGCTACACCTTC
TRBJ2-7	TRBV7-2	TRBD2	-	CASSFSGRRYEQYF	TGTGCCAGCAGCTTTAGCGGGAGGAGGTACGAGCAGTACTTC
TRBJ1-2	TRBV4-3	-	once	CASSQHQAGTQAGGYTF	TGCGCCAGCAGCCAACACCAAGCCGGGACCCAAGCTGGTGGCTACACCTTC
TRBJ2-7	TRBV10-3	-	-	CAISGSRHEQYF	TGTGCCATCAGTGGGTCCCGACACGAGCAGTACTTC
TRBJ1-4	TRBV18	-	-	CASSGQNEKLFF	TGTGCCAGCTCAGGGCAGAATGAAAAACTGTTTTTT
TRBJ2-2	TRBV9	TRBD2	-	CASSVEAGGRTGELFF	TGTGCCAGCAGCGTAGAAGCGGGAGGCAGAACCGGGGAGCTGTTTTTT
TRBJ2-4	TRBV5-8	-	-	CASSLGLSDKNIQYF	TGTGCCAGCAGCTTGGGTTTATCCGACAAAAACATTCAGTACTTC
TRBJ2-3	TRBV15	-	-	CATSRDLPDTQYF	TGTGCCACCAGCAGAGATCTCCCAGATACGCAGTATTTT
TRBJ2-1	TRBV7-2	TRBD2	-	CASSLEGTSPDNEQFF	TGTGCCAGCAGCTTAGAGGGGACTAGCCCTGACAATGAGCAGTTCTTC
TRBJ2-2	TRBV2	-	-	CASSSFQAGELFF	TGTGCCAGCAGTTCGTTCCAGGCCGGGGAGCTGTTTTTT
TRBJ1-4	TRBV28	TRBD1	-	CASSSPRRTGGPTNEKLFF	TGTGCCAGCAGTTCCCCCCGCCGGACAGGGGGACCCACTAATGAAAAACTGTTTTTT
TRBJ1-1	TRBV11-2	-	-	CASSQGRNTEAFF	TGTGCCAGCAGCCAGGGACGGAACACTGAAGCTTTCTTT
TRBJ2-4	TRBV11-2	-	-	CASSLAGAVAKNIQYF	TGTGCCAGCAGCTTAGCAGGGGCTGTAGCCAAAAACATTCAGTACTTC
TRBJ2-6	TRBV27	-	-	CASSLHSGANVLTF	TGTGCCAGCAGCCTGCACTCTGGGGCCAACGTCCTGACTTTC
TRBJ1-2	TRBV12-1	-	-	CASSFGPGRTANYGYTF	TGTGCCAGCAGCTTTGGGCCGGGGAGGACAGCCAACTATGGCTACACCTTC
TRBJ2-3	TRBV5-1	TRBD1	-	CASSRDRPTDTQYF	TGCGCCAGCAGCCGGGACAGGCCCACAGATACGCAGTATTTT
TRBJ2-3	TRBV28	-	-	CASFRDTQYF	TGTGCCAGCTTCCGGGATACGCAGTATTTT